Listed below are T cell receptor beta chains from one sample, sequenced in a study of T-cell reconstitution after alpha-beta-depleted transplantation in children. TCRdb reprocessed the PCR reads via MiXCR and lists one record per CDR3 protein. The data hold approximately 300,000 distinct CDR3 sequences, with over 9.5% observed a single time. The specimen comprised PBMCs, sampled before TCRalphabeta/CD19-depleted stem cell transplant. Receptors were obtained from a boy younger than two with acute myeloid leukemia, due to receive a stem cell transplant. The CDR3 runs from the conserved cysteine through the conserved F or W. A D gene is named only where the DNA matches it firmly. Expanded clones get a size class; other rows say once, few or many, or leave the size out.

D gene: -
clone size: few
CDR3 length: 13
J gene: TRBJ2-1
V gene: TRBV6-6
CDR3 DNA: TGTGCCAGCACGCCGACAGCGTACAATGAGCAGTTCTTC
CDR3 protein: CASTPTAYNEQFF

D gene: -
clone size: many
CDR3 length: 15
J gene: TRBJ2-3
V gene: TRBV6-5
CDR3 DNA: TGTGCCAGCAGTTACGAGGGAACTAGCACAGATACGCAGTATTTT
CDR3 protein: CASSYEGTSTDTQYF

D gene: TRBD2
clone size: many
CDR3 length: 16
J gene: TRBJ2-1
V gene: TRBV28
CDR3 DNA: TGTGCCAGCAGTTTATGGTTAGCGGGGGCCTACAATGAGCAGTTCTTC
CDR3 protein: CASSLWLAGAYNEQFF

D gene: -
clone size: -
CDR3 length: 14
J gene: TRBJ2-7
V gene: TRBV11-2
CDR3 DNA: TGTGCCAGCAGCTTAGACGGGTATGCCTACGAGCAGTACTTC
CDR3 protein: CASSLDGYAYEQYF

D gene: -
clone size: many
CDR3 length: 12
J gene: TRBJ2-7
V gene: TRBV20-1
CDR3 DNA: TGCAGTGCTAGAGAAACGGGCTACGAGCAGTACTTC
CDR3 protein: CSARETGYEQYF

D gene: TRBD1
clone size: -
CDR3 length: 13
J gene: TRBJ2-1
V gene: TRBV10-3
CDR3 DNA: TGTGCCATCGAAGAACAGGGGGCAAATGAGCAGTTCTTC
CDR3 protein: CAIEEQGANEQFF

D gene: TRBD2
clone size: many
CDR3 length: 15
J gene: TRBJ2-7
V gene: TRBV29-1
CDR3 DNA: TGCAGCGTTGAAGGGCTTCGGGACTACCCCTACGAGCAGTACTTC
CDR3 protein: CSVEGLRDYPYEQYF

D gene: TRBD1
clone size: few
CDR3 length: 15
J gene: TRBJ2-7
V gene: TRBV7-7
CDR3 DNA: TGTGCTAGCAGCTTGAGACAGGGGGCATCCTACGAGCAGTACTTC
CDR3 protein: CASSLRQGASYEQYF

D gene: TRBD1
clone size: many
CDR3 length: 13
J gene: TRBJ2-7
V gene: TRBV29-1
CDR3 DNA: TGCAGCGCCACGGGACAGGTAATCTACGAGCAGTACTTC
CDR3 protein: CSATGQVIYEQYF

D gene: -
clone size: many
CDR3 length: 12
J gene: TRBJ2-7
V gene: TRBV5-5
CDR3 DNA: TGTGCCAGCAGCTTGCCCTTTCACGAGCAGTACTTC
CDR3 protein: CASSLPFHEQYF

D gene: -
clone size: -
CDR3 length: 15
J gene: TRBJ2-7
V gene: TRBV15
CDR3 DNA: TGTGCCACCAGCAGAGATGGGGGGACCCTATACGAGCAGTACTTC
CDR3 protein: CATSRDGGTLYEQYF

D gene: -
clone size: many
CDR3 length: 14
J gene: TRBJ2-3
V gene: TRBV12-3/TRBV12-4
CDR3 DNA: TGTGCCAGCAGCCCAGGGGGGGAGGTAGATACGCAGTATTTT
CDR3 protein: CASSPGGEVDTQYF

D gene: TRBD2
clone size: many
CDR3 length: 15
J gene: TRBJ2-7
V gene: TRBV6-1
CDR3 DNA: TGTGCCAGCTTCGGACTAGCGGGAGGTGCCTACGAGCAGTACTTC
CDR3 protein: CASFGLAGGAYEQYF

D gene: -
clone size: -
CDR3 length: 15
J gene: TRBJ1-5
V gene: TRBV19
CDR3 DNA: TGTGCCAGTAGTACAGGTCTGGGTAGCAATCAGCCCCAGCATTTT
CDR3 protein: CASSTGLGSNQPQHF

D gene: TRBD2
clone size: many
CDR3 length: 16
J gene: TRBJ2-5
V gene: TRBV7-2
CDR3 DNA: TGTGCCAGCAGCTTAGTGTTTAGCGGGGTCCAAGAGACCCAGTACTTC
CDR3 protein: CASSLVFSGVQETQYF

D gene: -
clone size: many
CDR3 length: 11
J gene: TRBJ2-2
V gene: TRBV5-1
CDR3 DNA: TGCGCCAGCAGCTTGGGCAGGGAGCTGTTTTTT
CDR3 protein: CASSLGRELFF

D gene: TRBD2
clone size: many
CDR3 length: 15
J gene: TRBJ2-7
V gene: TRBV5-6
CDR3 DNA: TGTGCCAGCAGCTACGCCGGGACTAGCCCTCACGAGCAGTACTTC
CDR3 protein: CASSYAGTSPHEQYF

D gene: -
clone size: -
CDR3 length: 15
J gene: TRBJ2-4
V gene: TRBV10-3
CDR3 DNA: TGTGCCATCAGTGAGTCAGCCAGCCTCGCAAACATTCAGTACTTC
CDR3 protein: CAISESASLANIQYF

D gene: -
clone size: many
CDR3 length: 15
J gene: TRBJ2-1
V gene: TRBV25-1
CDR3 DNA: TGTGCCAGCAGTGAAGCCCCCTCTATCTACAATGAGCAGTTCTTC
CDR3 protein: CASSEAPSIYNEQFF

D gene: TRBD1
clone size: many
CDR3 length: 15
J gene: TRBJ1-2
V gene: TRBV6-5
CDR3 DNA: TGTGCCAGCAGTTACTCAGGGACAGGCTTACATGGCTACACCTTC
CDR3 protein: CASSYSGTGLHGYTF

D gene: TRBD1
clone size: -
CDR3 length: 18
J gene: TRBJ2-7
V gene: TRBV28
CDR3 DNA: TGTGCCAGCACTACCCCTTTCCCCCACCGGGACAGGAGCTACGAGCAGTACTTC
CDR3 protein: CASTTPFPHRDRSYEQYF

D gene: -
clone size: many
CDR3 length: 14
J gene: TRBJ2-1
V gene: TRBV7-2
CDR3 DNA: TGTGCCAGCAGCTTAATCTGGGGCATAAATGAGCAGTTCTTC
CDR3 protein: CASSLIWGINEQFF

D gene: -
clone size: many
CDR3 length: 15
J gene: TRBJ2-3
V gene: TRBV6-6
CDR3 DNA: TGTGCCAGCAGAACCATGGGACTGGCCACAGATACGCAGTATTTT
CDR3 protein: CASRTMGLATDTQYF

D gene: -
clone size: many
CDR3 length: 14
J gene: TRBJ2-3
V gene: TRBV5-1
CDR3 DNA: TGCGCCAGCAGCTTATTCGGGTTCACAGATACGCAGTATTTT
CDR3 protein: CASSLFGFTDTQYF

D gene: TRBD1
clone size: many
CDR3 length: 14
J gene: TRBJ2-7
V gene: TRBV27
CDR3 DNA: TGTGCCAGCAGTTTCAATAGCAGGGGGCCCGAGCAGTACTTC
CDR3 protein: CASSFNSRGPEQYF

D gene: -
clone size: many
CDR3 length: 11
J gene: TRBJ2-7
V gene: TRBV5-1
CDR3 DNA: TGCGCCAGCAGCTTGGGGATTGAGCAGTACTTC
CDR3 protein: CASSLGIEQYF

D gene: -
clone size: many
CDR3 length: 18
J gene: TRBJ2-3
V gene: TRBV11-2
CDR3 DNA: TGTGCCAGCAGCTTAAGGCCTCCGATGGACGGACTGCACGATACGCAGTATTTT
CDR3 protein: CASSLRPPMDGLHDTQYF

D gene: TRBD1
clone size: many
CDR3 length: 15
J gene: TRBJ2-7
V gene: TRBV7-9
CDR3 DNA: TGTGCCAGCAGCTTAAAAGGGGGCGGACCCTACGAGCAGTACTTC
CDR3 protein: CASSLKGGGPYEQYF

D gene: -
clone size: -
CDR3 length: 14
J gene: TRBJ2-1
V gene: TRBV7-2
CDR3 DNA: TGTGCCAGCAGGTCCGGACGGCCCTACAATGAGCAGTTCTTC
CDR3 protein: CASRSGRPYNEQFF

D gene: -
clone size: -
CDR3 length: 16
J gene: TRBJ1-5
V gene: TRBV19
CDR3 DNA: TGTGCCAGTAGTATTGAGTTCGGTCGTTACAATCAGCCCCAGCATTTT
CDR3 protein: CASSIEFGRYNQPQHF

D gene: TRBD2
clone size: many
CDR3 length: 15
J gene: TRBJ2-7
V gene: TRBV7-9
CDR3 DNA: TGTGCCAGCAGCTCGCTAGCGGCCTACTCCTACGAGCAGTACTTC
CDR3 protein: CASSSLAAYSYEQYF

D gene: -
clone size: many
CDR3 length: 11
J gene: TRBJ1-2
V gene: TRBV29-1
CDR3 DNA: TGCAGCGTTGAAGTAGGCTATGGCTACACCTTC
CDR3 protein: CSVEVGYGYTF

D gene: -
clone size: many
CDR3 length: 13
J gene: TRBJ2-7
V gene: TRBV5-1
CDR3 DNA: TGCGCCAGCAGCATCGAACAGCACTACGAGCAGTACTTC
CDR3 protein: CASSIEQHYEQYF

D gene: TRBD1
clone size: -
CDR3 length: 16
J gene: TRBJ2-6
V gene: TRBV7-2
CDR3 DNA: TGTGCCAGCAGCTTAACGCAGGGGGCCGGGGCCAACGTCCTGACTTTC
CDR3 protein: CASSLTQGAGANVLTF

D gene: TRBD1
clone size: many
CDR3 length: 16
J gene: TRBJ2-1
V gene: TRBV11-2
CDR3 DNA: TGTGCCAGCAGCTTAGATCACCAGACAGGGTACAATGAGCAGTTCTTC
CDR3 protein: CASSLDHQTGYNEQFF

D gene: -
clone size: many
CDR3 length: 11
J gene: TRBJ2-5
V gene: TRBV29-1
CDR3 DNA: TGCAGCGTTGAGCGACAGCAGACCCAGTACTTC
CDR3 protein: CSVERQQTQYF

D gene: -
clone size: -
CDR3 length: 13
J gene: TRBJ1-1
V gene: TRBV5-1
CDR3 DNA: TGCGCCAGCAGCCCCGCAGAGAACACTGAAGCTTTCTTT
CDR3 protein: CASSPAENTEAFF

D gene: TRBD1
clone size: many
CDR3 length: 15
J gene: TRBJ2-2
V gene: TRBV7-2
CDR3 DNA: TGTGCCAGCAGCTCCCGGACAGGGAACACCGGGGAGCTGTTTTTT
CDR3 protein: CASSSRTGNTGELFF

D gene: TRBD1
clone size: many
CDR3 length: 18
J gene: TRBJ2-5
V gene: TRBV7-2
CDR3 DNA: TGTGCCAGCAGCTTAGCCCCTCCACTCAGGGGGCGTAGAGAGACCCAGTACTTC
CDR3 protein: CASSLAPPLRGRRETQYF

D gene: -
clone size: -
CDR3 length: 15
J gene: TRBJ2-3
V gene: TRBV29-1
CDR3 DNA: TGCAGCGTTGGGGACTACAGGGGGAGCACAGATACGCAGTATTTT
CDR3 protein: CSVGDYRGSTDTQYF

D gene: TRBD1
clone size: many
CDR3 length: 14
J gene: TRBJ2-5
V gene: TRBV2
CDR3 DNA: TGTGCCAGCAGAACACCGGGACAGGAAGAGACCCAGTACTTC
CDR3 protein: CASRTPGQEETQYF

D gene: -
clone size: many
CDR3 length: 14
J gene: TRBJ2-2
V gene: TRBV24-1
CDR3 DNA: TGTGCCACCAGTGATTTAGATACAACCGGGGAGCTGTTTTTT
CDR3 protein: CATSDLDTTGELFF

D gene: -
clone size: many
CDR3 length: 14
J gene: TRBJ1-2
V gene: TRBV5-1
CDR3 DNA: TGCGCCAGCAGCTTTCGGGACCAGGGCTATGGCTACACCTTC
CDR3 protein: CASSFRDQGYGYTF